This T cell receptor (beta chain) was sequenced during a study of blood T cell repertoires in COVID-19. About the study: COVID-19 samples from acute and convalescent phases originated in the United States, Italy and Spain. The cDNA or gDNA used as material had been derived from T cells, B-cell-depleted T cells, or PBMCs.

Assay: immunoSEQ multiplex PCR; the TCRdb copy retains only in-frame clones and omits some. The profile shows some 290,000 clones, about 88% of them singletons. The CDR3 length is 16 residues. V trimming: 1 base; J trimming: 1 base; junction bases outside the gene matches: 5. Germline V CDR1 and CDR2: MGHRA, YSYEKL. Patients of the Seattle cohort, enrolled during active infection, were followed longitudinally. Sequencing used peripheral blood. V usage is TRBV4-1 and J usage is TRBJ2-7; 9 bases are shared with TRBD1. The TCR comes from a woman in her thirties with COVID-19, enrolled during active disease. This chain's CDR3 is CASSQVLGQGSYEQYF. For the CDR3, the DNA is TGCGCCAGCAGCCAAGTCTTAGGACAGGGGTCCTACGAGCAGTACTTC.